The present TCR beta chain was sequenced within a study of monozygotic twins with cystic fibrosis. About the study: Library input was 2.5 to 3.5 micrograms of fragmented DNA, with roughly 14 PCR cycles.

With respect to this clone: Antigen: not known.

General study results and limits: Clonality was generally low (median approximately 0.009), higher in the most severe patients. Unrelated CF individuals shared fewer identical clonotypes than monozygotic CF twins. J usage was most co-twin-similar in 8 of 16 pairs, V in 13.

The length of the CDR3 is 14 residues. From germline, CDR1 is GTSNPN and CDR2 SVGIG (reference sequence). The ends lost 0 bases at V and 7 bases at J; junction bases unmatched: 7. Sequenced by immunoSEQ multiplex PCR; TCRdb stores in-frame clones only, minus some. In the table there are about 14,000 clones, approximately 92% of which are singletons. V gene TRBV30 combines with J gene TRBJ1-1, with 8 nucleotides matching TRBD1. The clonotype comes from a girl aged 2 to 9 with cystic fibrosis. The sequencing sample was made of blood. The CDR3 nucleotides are TGTGCCTGGAGTGTTCCAGGGGGCGATGGTGAAGCTTTCTTT. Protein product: CAWSVPGGDGEAFF. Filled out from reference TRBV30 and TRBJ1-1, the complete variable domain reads SQTIHQWPATLVQPVGSPLSLECTVEGTSNPNLYWYRQAAGRGLQLLFYSVGIGQISSEVPQNLSASRPQDRQFILSSKKLLLSDSGFYLCAWSVPGGDGEAFFGQGTRLTVV.